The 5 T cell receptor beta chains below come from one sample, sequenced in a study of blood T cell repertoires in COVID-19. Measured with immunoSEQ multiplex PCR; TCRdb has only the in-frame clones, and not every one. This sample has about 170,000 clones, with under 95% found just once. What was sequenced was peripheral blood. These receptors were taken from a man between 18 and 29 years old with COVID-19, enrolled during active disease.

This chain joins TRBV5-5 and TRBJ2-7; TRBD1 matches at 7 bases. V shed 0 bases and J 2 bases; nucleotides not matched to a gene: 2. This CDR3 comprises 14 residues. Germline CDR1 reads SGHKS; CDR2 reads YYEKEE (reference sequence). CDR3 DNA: TGTGCCAGCAGCTTGGTGACAGGGACCTACGAGCAGTACTTC. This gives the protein CASSLVTGTYEQYF.

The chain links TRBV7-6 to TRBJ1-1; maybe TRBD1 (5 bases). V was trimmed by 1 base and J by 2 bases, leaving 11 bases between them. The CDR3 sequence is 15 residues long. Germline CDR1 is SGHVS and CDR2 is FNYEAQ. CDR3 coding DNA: TGTGCCAGCAGCTTAGTCAGGGCTGGCAACACTGAAGCTTTCTTT. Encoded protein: CASSLVRAGNTEAFF.

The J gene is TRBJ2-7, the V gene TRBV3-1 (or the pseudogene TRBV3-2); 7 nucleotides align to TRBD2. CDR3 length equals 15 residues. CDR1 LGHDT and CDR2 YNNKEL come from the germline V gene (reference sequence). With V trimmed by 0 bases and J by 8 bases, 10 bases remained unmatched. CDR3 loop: CASSQDLGGGYQQYF. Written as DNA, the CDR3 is TGTGCCAGCAGCCAAGATCTCGGCGGGGGTTACCAGCAGTACTTC.

The CDR3 region is CASSLGGQDYEQYF. As DNA, the CDR3 is TGCGCCAGCAGCTTGGGGGGACAGGACTACGAGCAGTACTTC. This chain connects TRBV5-1 to TRBJ2-7; 8 bases line up with TRBD1. The CDR3 sequence is 14 residues long. Germline trimming cut 0 bases from V and 3 bases from J; bases unmatched to any gene: 2. Germline V CDR1 and CDR2: SGHRS, YFSETQ.

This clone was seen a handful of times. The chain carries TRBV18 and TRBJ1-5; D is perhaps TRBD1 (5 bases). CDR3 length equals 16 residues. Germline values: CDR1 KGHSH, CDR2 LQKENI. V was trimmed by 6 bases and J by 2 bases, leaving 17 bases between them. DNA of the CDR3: TGTGCCAGCTCCCGCAGGGCGGGGTCGGGCAATCAGCCCCAGCATTTT. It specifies CASSRRAGSGNQPQHF.